This TCR beta chain emerged from a study of cytomegalovirus exposure and HLA in healthy donors. Using immunoSEQ multiplex PCR, the repertoire was profiled, and TCRdb retains in-frame clones only, with some absent. Of 280,000 or so clones in the sample, 88% were seen once. This CDR3 is 15 amino acids long. Germline V gives CDR1 LNHNV, CDR2 YYDKDF (reference sequence). V lost 3 bases to trimming and J lost 3 bases; unmatched junction nucleotides: 2. This sequence was found in a woman younger than 30 in good health and CMV-seronegative. V gene TRBV15 combines with J gene TRBJ2-3, with 11 bases lining up with TRBD2. Sequenced sample: PBMCs. This CDR3 is CATSRGLAVTDTQYF. DNA for the CDR3: TGTGCCACCAGCAGGGGACTAGCGGTTACAGATACGCAGTATTTT.